These 16 T cell receptor beta chains share one sample of origin, sequenced in a study of beta chain features in type 1 diabetes. Investigators reverse transcribed all isolated RNA, so they sequenced expressed TCRB transcripts. The data were produced by immunoSEQ multiplex PCR, yet TCRdb's version contains in-frame clones alone and is incomplete. This table has about 470,000 clones, 30% appearing once. The sequencing input was naive CD4+ T cells from blood. Receptors were obtained from a man between 18 and 35 years old in good health.

The V and J genes are TRBV25-1 and TRBJ2-1; D is uncertain. The V end lost 2 bases, the J end lost 4 bases, and 3 bases lay between the germline ends. The CDR3 spans 12 residues. Germline V lookup: CDR1 MGHDK, CDR2 SYGVNS. The CDR3 bases are TGTGCCAGCAGTGAAGGATACAATGAGCAGTTCTTC. Residues: CASSEGYNEQFF.

This clone was detected only a few times. The V and J genes are TRBV9 and TRBJ2-1; 9 bases align to TRBD2. The CDR3 length is 16 residues. Germline V CDR1 and CDR2: SGDLS, YYNGEE. J was trimmed by 4 bases and V by 3 bases; bases with no gene match: 8. CDR3 coding DNA: TGTGCCAGCAGCGCGTTAGCGGGGGCCGGATACAATGAGCAGTTCTTC. Protein: CASSALAGAGYNEQFF.

This clone has just one count. The chain combines TRBV7-9 with TRBJ2-3; 7 bases line up with TRBD1. Germline-derived CDR1 and CDR2 are SEHNR and FQNEAQ (reference sequence). The V segment lost 4 bases and the J segment 6 bases; nucleotides outside the gene matches: 7. The length of the CDR3 is 14 residues. The CDR3 region is CASSSGQRRDTQYF. The CDR3 DNA sequence: TGTGCCAGCAGCTCGGGACAGCGAAGGGATACGCAGTATTTT. The variable domain in full, completed from reference TRBV7-9 and TRBJ2-3, reads DTGVSQNPRHKITKRGQNVTFRCDPISEHNRLYWYRQTLGQGPEFLTYFQNEAQLEKSRLLSDRFSAERPKGSFSTLEIQRTEQGDSAMYLCASSSGQRRDTQYFGPGTRLTVL.

This sequence joins TRBV30 and TRBJ2-1; D gene uncertain. The CDR3 contains 12 residues. Germline V gene sequence: CDR1 GTSNPN, CDR2 SVGIG (reference sequence). V lost 0 bases, J lost 10 bases, and 10 bases lay in between. The CDR3 spells CAWSVTGSEQFF. The CDR3 DNA is TGTGCCTGGAGTGTAACGGGTTCGGAGCAGTTCTTC. Supplemented by reference TRBV30 and TRBJ2-1, the full variable domain reads SQTIHQWPATLVQPVGSPLSLECTVEGTSNPNLYWYRQAAGRGLQLLFYSVGIGQISSEVPQNLSASRPQDRQFILSSKKLLLSDSGFYLCAWSVTGSEQFFGPGTRLTVL.

V is TRBV4-3 and J is TRBJ1-3, with D perhaps matching TRBD1 (5 bases). Germline values: CDR1 LGHNA, CDR2 YSLEER. Trimming cost V 0 bases and J 2 bases, with 11 bases left between them. The CDR3 totals 16 residues. The CDR3 nucleotides are TGCGCCAGCAGCCAAGATGGGGCAGGCCCTGGAAACACCATATATTTT. Translated: CASSQDGAGPGNTIYF.

The V and J genes are TRBV30 and TRBJ1-3; no firm D call. CDR1 and CDR2 (germline): GTSNPN, SVGIG (reference sequence). Trimming removed 0 bases at V and 9 bases at J, with 9 bases between. This CDR3 comprises 12 residues. Here the CDR3 DNA reads TGTGCCTGGAGTGTAGGTGACTCCACCATATATTTT. Protein: CAWSVGDSTIYF.

This chain links TRBV28 with TRBJ1-5; D is ambiguous. V lost 9 bases to trimming and J lost 2 bases, with 8 bases between them. Germline V gives CDR1 MDHEN, CDR2 SYDVKM. There are 12 residues in the CDR3. In nucleotides, the CDR3 is TGTGCCAGTGGGCTACGCAATCAGCCCCAGCATTTT. Its protein is CASGLRNQPQHF. The whole variable domain, filled in from reference TRBV28 and TRBJ1-5, reads DVKVTQSSRYLVKRTGEKVFLECVQDMDHENMFWYRQDPGLGLRLIYFSYDVKMKEKGDIPEGYSVSREKKERFSLILESASTNQTSMYLCASGLRNQPQHFGDGTRLSIL.

The genes are TRBV29-1 and TRBJ1-1; 8 bases agree with TRBD1. Germline CDR1 reads SQVTM; CDR2 reads ANQGSEA. Germline trimming cut 7 bases from V and 4 bases from J; bases unmatched to any gene: 8. This CDR3 has 13 amino acids. CDR3 DNA: TGCAGCGCCGGACAGGGTGGGACCACTGAAGCTTTCTTT. This translates into CSAGQGGTTEAFF.

The chain couples TRBV29-1 to TRBJ2-3; D is unresolved. The CDR3 contains 12 residues. From germline, CDR1 is SQVTM and CDR2 ANQGSEA. The V and J ends lost 5 bases and 1 base respectively, with 7 bases between them. CDR3 bases: TGCAGCGTTTCAGACGGCACAGATACGCAGTATTTT. Residues: CSVSDGTDTQYF.

CDR3: CAWSVRSSGRIEQFF. DNA of the CDR3: TGTGCCTGGAGTGTACGGTCTAGCGGGAGAATTGAGCAGTTCTTC. V usage is TRBV30 and J usage is TRBJ2-1, with TRBD2 matching over 10 bases. This CDR3 has 15 residues. The germline V gene encodes CDR1 GTSNPN and CDR2 SVGIG (reference sequence). V was pared by 0 bases and J by 9 bases, with 8 bases of the junction left unmatched.

About this clone: Additional DNA sequences in this sample encode the identical CDR3. This sequence joins TRBV20-1 and TRBJ2-5; D may be TRBD2 (5 bases). Trimming shortened V by 5 bases and J by 5 bases, and 6 bases separated the two germline ends. The CDR3 is made up of 10 amino acids. CDR1 is DFQATT, CDR2 SNEGSKA, per germline (reference sequence). The CDR3 DNA follows: TGCAGTGCTCGGAGGGAGACCCAGTACTTC. This translates into CSARRETQYF.

V gene TRBV15 combines with J gene TRBJ2-1; no definite D call. V lost 3 bases, J lost 3 bases, and 9 bases lay in between. Per the germline V gene, CDR1 is LNHNV and CDR2 is YYDKDF (reference sequence). The CDR3 sequence is 14 residues long. The CDR3 nucleotides are TGTGCCACCAGCAGGGACGCCAACTACAATGAGCAGTTCTTC. This sequence encodes CATSRDANYNEQFF. Supplemented by reference TRBV15 and TRBJ2-1, the full variable domain reads DAMVIQNPRYQVTQFGKPVTLSCSQTLNHNVMYWYQQKSSQAPKLLFHYYDKDFNNEADTPDNFQSRRPNTSFCFLDIRSPGLGDTAMYLCATSRDANYNEQFFGPGTRLTVL.

The chain combines TRBV6-6 with TRBJ1-2, with D perhaps TRBD1 (5 bases). Trimming removed 5 bases at V and 0 bases at J, with 7 bases between. The CDR3 sequence is 13 residues long. CDR1 and CDR2 from the germline V gene are MNHNY and SVGAGI (reference sequence). Here the CDR3 reads CASSPTANYGYTF. The CDR3 bases are TGTGCCAGCAGTCCGACAGCTAACTATGGCTACACCTTC.

The chain joins TRBV29-1 to TRBJ2-5, with no clear D. The CDR3 sequence is 11 residues long. Germline-derived CDR1 and CDR2 are SQVTM and ANQGSEA. Trimming pared 4 bases from V and 1 base from J, leaving 4 bases between. The CDR3: CSVAPQETQYF. The DNA for the CDR3 is TGCAGCGTTGCGCCCCAAGAGACCCAGTACTTC. The variable domain in full, with the rest retrieved from reference TRBV29-1 and TRBJ2-5, is SAVISQKPSRDICQRGTSLTIQCQVDSQVTMMFWYRQQPGQSLTLIATANQGSEATYESGFVIDKFPISRPNLTFSTLTVSNMSPEDSSIYLCSVAPQETQYFGPGTRLLVL.

The chain links TRBV7-9 to TRBJ2-7, with D possibly being TRBD1 (5 bases). V lost 5 bases and J lost 0, with 17 bases in between. This CDR3 comprises 16 residues. CDR1 is SEHNR and CDR2 is FQNEAQ in the germline V gene (reference sequence). The CDR3 DNA sequence: TGTGCCAGCAGCCCCTTAGCAGGGCCCCACTCCTACGAGCAGTACTTC. Translation: CASSPLAGPHSYEQYF.

The chain uses TRBV10-3 and TRBJ2-4, with 10 bases fitting TRBD1. Germline lookup yields CDR1 ENHRY and CDR2 SYGVKD. Trimming removed 0 bases from V and 0 bases from J; junction bases left unmatched: 2. This CDR3 region has 17 residues. The DNA of the CDR3 is TGTGCCATCAGTGAGTCTGGGACAGGGGTAGCCAAAAACATTCAGTACTTC. This translates into CAISESGTGVAKNIQYF.